This T cell receptor beta chain was obtained from a study of blood T cell repertoires in COVID-19. About the research overall: From T cells, B-cell-depleted T cells, or PBMCs came the material, which was cDNA or gDNA.

The germline V and J ends were trimmed by 2 bases and 4 bases, with 8 bases remaining between them. The CDR3 length is 13 residues. Germline V CDR1 and CDR2: SNHLY, FYNNEI. Followed longitudinally, the Seattle patients had been enrolled during active infection. Original processing methods: Amplified reference gene primers provided the basis for estimating nucleated cell counts. The method was immunoSEQ multiplex PCR; TCRdb's version includes in-frame clones alone and lacks a portion of them. V and J calls and clone size are copied from that table; D and trimming were computed from the DNA. In the table there are fewer than 450,000 clones, approximately 88% of which are singletons.

Sequenced material: peripheral blood. This TCR derives from a woman in her 50s with COVID-19, enrolled during active disease. The gene calls are TRBV2 and TRBJ1-1, with D perhaps TRBD1 (5 bases). The CDR3 bases are TGTGCCAGCAGTGAAATGGGGGGCACTGAAGCTTTCTTT. Translated: CASSEMGGTEAFF.